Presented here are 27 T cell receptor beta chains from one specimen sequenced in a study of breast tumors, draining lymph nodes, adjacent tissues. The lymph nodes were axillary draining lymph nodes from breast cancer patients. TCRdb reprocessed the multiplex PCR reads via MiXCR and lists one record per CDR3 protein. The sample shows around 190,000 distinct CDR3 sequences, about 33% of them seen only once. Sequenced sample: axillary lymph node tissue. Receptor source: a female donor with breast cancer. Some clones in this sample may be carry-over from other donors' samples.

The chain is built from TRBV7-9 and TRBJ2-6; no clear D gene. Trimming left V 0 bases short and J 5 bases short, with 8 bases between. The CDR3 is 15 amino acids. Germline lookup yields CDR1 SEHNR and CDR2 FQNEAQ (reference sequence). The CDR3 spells CASSLAGGRANVLTF. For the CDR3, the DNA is TGTGCCAGCAGCTTAGCGGGTGGGAGGGCCAACGTCCTGACTTTC.

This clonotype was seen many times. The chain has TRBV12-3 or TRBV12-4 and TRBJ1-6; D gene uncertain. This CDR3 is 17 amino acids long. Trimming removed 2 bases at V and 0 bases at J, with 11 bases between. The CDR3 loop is CASSLFLTSSYNSPLHF. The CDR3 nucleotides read TGTGCCAGCAGTTTATTTTTGACAAGCTCCTATAATTCACCCCTCCACTTT.

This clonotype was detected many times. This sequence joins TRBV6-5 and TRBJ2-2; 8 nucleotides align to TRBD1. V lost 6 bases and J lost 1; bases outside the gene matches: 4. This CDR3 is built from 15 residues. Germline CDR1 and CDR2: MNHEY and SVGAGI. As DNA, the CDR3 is TGTGCCAGCAGGGGGACAGGCGGGAACACCGGGGAGCTGTTTTTT. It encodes CASRGTGGNTGELFF.

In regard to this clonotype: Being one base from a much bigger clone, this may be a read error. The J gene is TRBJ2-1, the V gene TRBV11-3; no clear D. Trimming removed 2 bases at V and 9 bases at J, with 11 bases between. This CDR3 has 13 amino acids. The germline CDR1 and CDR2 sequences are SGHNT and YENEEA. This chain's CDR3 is CASSLYLNSEQFF. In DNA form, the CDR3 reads TGTGCCAGCAGCTTATACCTAAACAGTGAGCAGTTCTTC.

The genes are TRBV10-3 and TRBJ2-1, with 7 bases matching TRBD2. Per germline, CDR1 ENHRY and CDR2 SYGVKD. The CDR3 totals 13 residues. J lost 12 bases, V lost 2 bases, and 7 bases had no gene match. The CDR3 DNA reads TGTGCCATCAGTGAGGGGACTGGCGGGGGGCAGTTCTTC. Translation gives CAISEGTGGGQFF.

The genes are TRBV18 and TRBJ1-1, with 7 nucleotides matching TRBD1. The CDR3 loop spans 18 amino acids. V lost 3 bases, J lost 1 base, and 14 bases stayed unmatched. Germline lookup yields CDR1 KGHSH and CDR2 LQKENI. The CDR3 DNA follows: TGTGCCAGCTCACCGGCGGGTTTTTTGGGACAGCAGAACACTGAAGCTTTCTTT. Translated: CASSPAGFLGQQNTEAFF.

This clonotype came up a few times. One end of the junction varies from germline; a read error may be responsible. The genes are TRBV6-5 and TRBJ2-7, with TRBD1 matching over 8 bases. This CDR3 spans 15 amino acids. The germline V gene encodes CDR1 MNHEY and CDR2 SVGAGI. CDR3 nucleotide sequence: TGTGCCAGCAGTCACTCGACAGGGGTCTCCTACGAGCAGTACTTC. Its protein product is CASSHSTGVSYEQYF.

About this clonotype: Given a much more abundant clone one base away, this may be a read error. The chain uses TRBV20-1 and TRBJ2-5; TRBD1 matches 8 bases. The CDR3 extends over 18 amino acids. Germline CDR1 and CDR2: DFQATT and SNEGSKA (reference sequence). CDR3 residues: CSARDFRTGRSGQGTQYF. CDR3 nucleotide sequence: TGCAGTGCTAGAGACTTTCGGACAGGGCGAAGCGGCCAAGGGACCCAGTACTTC.

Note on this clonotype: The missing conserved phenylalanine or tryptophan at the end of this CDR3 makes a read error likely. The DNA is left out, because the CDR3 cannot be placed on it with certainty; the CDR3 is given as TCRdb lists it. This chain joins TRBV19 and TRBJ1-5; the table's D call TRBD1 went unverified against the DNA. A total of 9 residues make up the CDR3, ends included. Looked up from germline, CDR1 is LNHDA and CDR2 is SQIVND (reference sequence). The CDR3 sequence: CASSPDSLG.

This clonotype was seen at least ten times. This CDR3 is CSARDRVGTTTDTQYF. CDR3 sequence (DNA): TGCAGTGCTAGAGATCGGGTCGGGACTACTACAGATACGCAGTATTTT. V is TRBV20-1 and J is TRBJ2-3, with 7 bases that match TRBD2. Looked up from germline, CDR1 is DFQATT and CDR2 is SNEGSKA (reference sequence). Germline trimming cut 0 bases from V and 3 bases from J; bases unmatched to any gene: 9. This CDR3 comprises 16 residues.

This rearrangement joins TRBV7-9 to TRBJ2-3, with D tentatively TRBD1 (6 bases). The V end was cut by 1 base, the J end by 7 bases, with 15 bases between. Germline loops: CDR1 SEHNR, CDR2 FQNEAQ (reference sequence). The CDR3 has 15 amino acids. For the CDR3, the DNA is TGTGCCAGCAGCTTAGGTTGGGGGCGGCTTAATACGCAGTATTTT. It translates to CASSLGWGRLNTQYF.

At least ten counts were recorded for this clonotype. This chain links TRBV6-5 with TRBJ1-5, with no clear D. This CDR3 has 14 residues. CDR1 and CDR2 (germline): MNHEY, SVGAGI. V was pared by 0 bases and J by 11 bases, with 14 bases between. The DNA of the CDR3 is TGTGCCAGCAGTTACTCGAGCTACAGTATGACCCAGCATTTT. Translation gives CASSYSSYSMTQHF.

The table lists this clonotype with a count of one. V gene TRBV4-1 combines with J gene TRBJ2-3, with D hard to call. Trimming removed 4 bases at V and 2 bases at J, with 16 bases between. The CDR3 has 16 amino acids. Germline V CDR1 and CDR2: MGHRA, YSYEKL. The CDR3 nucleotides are TGCGCCAGCAGCCGAGGAATCAACTCCCACACAGATACGCAGTATTTT. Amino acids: CASSRGINSHTDTQYF.

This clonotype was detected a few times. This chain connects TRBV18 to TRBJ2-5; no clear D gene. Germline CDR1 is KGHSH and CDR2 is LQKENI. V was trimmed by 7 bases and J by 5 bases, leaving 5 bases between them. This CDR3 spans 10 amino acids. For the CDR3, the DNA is TGTGCCAGCTGCAATGAGACCCAGTACTTC. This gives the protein CASCNETQYF.

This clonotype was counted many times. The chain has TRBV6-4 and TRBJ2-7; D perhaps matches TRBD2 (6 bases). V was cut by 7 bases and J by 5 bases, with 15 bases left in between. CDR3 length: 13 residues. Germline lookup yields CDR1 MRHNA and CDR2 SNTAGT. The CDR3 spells CASTSGGFNEQYF. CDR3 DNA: TGTGCCAGCACCTCTGGGGGGTTCAACGAGCAGTACTTC.

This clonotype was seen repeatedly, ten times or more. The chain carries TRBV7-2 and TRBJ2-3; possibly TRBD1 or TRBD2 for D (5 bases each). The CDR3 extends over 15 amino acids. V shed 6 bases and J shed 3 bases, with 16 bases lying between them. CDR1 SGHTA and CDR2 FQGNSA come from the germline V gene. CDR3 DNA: TGTGCCAGCAGGCCCGGGACGATGCTTACAGATACGCAGTATTTT. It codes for CASRPGTMLTDTQYF.

Written as DNA, the CDR3 is TGTGCCAGCAGCCCCCTACCCACTGAAGCTTTCTTT. This sequence encodes CASSPLPTEAFF. The chain recombines TRBV5-5 with TRBJ1-1; the D is unclear. V was shortened by 4 bases and J by 4 bases, with 8 bases between the two germline ends. CDR1 SGHKS and CDR2 YYEKEE come from the germline V gene (reference sequence). The CDR3 length is 12 residues. Supplemented by reference TRBV5-5 and TRBJ1-1, the full variable domain reads DAGVTQSPTHLIKTRGQQVTLRCSPISGHKSVSWYQQVLGQGPQFIFQYYEKEERGRGNFPDRFSARQFPNYSSELNVNALLLGDSALYLCASSPLPTEAFFGQGTRLTVV.

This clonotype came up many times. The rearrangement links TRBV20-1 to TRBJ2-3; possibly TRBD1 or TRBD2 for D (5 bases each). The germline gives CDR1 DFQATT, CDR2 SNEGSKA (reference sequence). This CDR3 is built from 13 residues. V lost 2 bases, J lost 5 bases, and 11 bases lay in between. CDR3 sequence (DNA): TGCAGTGCTAGATATCCAGGGAGAGATACGCAGTATTTT. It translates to CSARYPGRDTQYF.

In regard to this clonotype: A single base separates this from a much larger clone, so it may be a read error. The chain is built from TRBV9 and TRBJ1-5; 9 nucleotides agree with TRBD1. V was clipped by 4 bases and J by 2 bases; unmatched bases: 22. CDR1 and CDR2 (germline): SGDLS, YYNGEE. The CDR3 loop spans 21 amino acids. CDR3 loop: CASSLPRGADRGAIRNQPQHF. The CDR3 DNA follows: TGTGCCAGCAGCTTACCAAGGGGGGCGGACAGGGGAGCAATTCGCAATCAGCCCCAGCATTTT.

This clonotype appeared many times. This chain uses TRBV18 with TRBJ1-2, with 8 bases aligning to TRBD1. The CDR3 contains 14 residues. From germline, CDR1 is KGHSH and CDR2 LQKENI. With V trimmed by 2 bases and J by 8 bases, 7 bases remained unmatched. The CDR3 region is CASSPTDRAGGYTF. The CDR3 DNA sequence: TGTGCCAGCTCACCAACGGACAGGGCGGGCGGCTACACCTTC.

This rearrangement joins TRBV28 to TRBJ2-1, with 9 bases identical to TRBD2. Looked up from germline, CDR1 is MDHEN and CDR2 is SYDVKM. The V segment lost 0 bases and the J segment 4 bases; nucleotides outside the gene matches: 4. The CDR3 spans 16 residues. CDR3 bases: TGTGCCAGCAGTTTATGGGCGGGAGGGGAGTACAATGAGCAGTTCTTC. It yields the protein CASSLWAGGEYNEQFF.

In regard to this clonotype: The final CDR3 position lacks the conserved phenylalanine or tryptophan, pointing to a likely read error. The CDR3 DNA sequence: TGTGCCAGCAGCCAGAGCCGGGACCTAAATTCACCCCTCCACCTT. Amino acids: CASSQSRDLNSPLHL. The chain combines TRBV7-2 with TRBJ1-6, with D possibly TRBD1 on 5 matching bases. The CDR3 has 15 residues. Trimming left V 5 bases short and J 7 bases short, with 15 bases between. The germline CDR1 and CDR2 sequences are SGHTA and FQGNSA.

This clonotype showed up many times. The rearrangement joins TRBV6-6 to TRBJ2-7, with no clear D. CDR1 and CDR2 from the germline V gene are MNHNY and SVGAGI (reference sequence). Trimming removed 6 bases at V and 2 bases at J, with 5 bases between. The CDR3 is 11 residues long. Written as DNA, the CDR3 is TGTGCCAGCAGCCCAACCTACGAGCAGTACTTC. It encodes CASSPTYEQYF.

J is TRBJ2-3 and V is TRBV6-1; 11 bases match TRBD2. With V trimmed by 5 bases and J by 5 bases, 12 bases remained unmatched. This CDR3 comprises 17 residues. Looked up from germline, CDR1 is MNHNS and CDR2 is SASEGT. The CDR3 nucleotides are TGTGCCAGCAGTCTATCGCTTAGCGGGAGGGTTGGAGATACGCAGTATTTT. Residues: CASSLSLSGRVGDTQYF.

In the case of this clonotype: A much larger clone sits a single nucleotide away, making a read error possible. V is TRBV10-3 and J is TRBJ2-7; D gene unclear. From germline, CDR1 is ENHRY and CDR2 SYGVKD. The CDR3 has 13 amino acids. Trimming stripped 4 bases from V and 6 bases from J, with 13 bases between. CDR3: CAISGIARSEQYF. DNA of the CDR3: TGTGCCATCAGTGGGATCGCCCGGTCCGAGCAGTACTTC.

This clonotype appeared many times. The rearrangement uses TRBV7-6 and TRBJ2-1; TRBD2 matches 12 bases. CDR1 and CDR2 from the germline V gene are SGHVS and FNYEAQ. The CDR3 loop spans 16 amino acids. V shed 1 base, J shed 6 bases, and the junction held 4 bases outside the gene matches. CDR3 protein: CASSLVPSGRGNEQFF. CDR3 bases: TGTGCCAGCAGCTTAGTCCCTAGCGGGAGGGGCAATGAGCAGTTCTTC.

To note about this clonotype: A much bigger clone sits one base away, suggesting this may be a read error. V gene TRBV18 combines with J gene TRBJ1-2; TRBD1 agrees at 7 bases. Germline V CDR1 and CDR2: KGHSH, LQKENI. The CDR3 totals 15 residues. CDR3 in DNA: TGTGCCAGCTCACCATCAGGGGGGACTAACTATGGCAACACCTTC. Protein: CASSPSGGTNYGNTF.